The TCR beta chain described here comes from a study of CD8 T cells in Susac syndrome. It was with random hexamers that roughly 0.5 to 1 ug RNA was reverse transcribed. An immunoSEQ multiplex PCR generated amplified TCR beta CDR3 products spanning 54 Vbeta and 13 Jbeta. TCRdb used MiXCR to reprocess the immunoSEQ multiplex PCR reads, holding one entry per CDR3 protein. The data contain roughly 170,000 distinct CDR3 sequences, 85% to 95% of them singletons. The CDR3 totals 15 residues. V was clipped by 5 bases and J by 4 bases, with 17 bases between them. CDR1 is PRHDT and CDR2 is FYEKMQ in the germline V gene (reference sequence).

Sequenced: CD4+ T cells from PBMCs. The V gene is TRBV13, the J gene TRBJ2-5, with D perhaps matching TRBD1 or TRBD2 (6 bases each). The receptor was derived from a human donor with multiple sclerosis. CDR3: CASSVEQGGGETQYF. CDR3 DNA sequence: TGTGCCAGCAGCGTAGAACAGGGAGGTGGAGAGACCCAGTACTTC.